This T cell receptor (beta chain) is from a study of radiation and T cells in renal cell carcinoma. Documented time point: blood 4 weeks post-SBRT, at nephrectomy. Treatment meaning: 15 Gy SBRT to primary tumor, nephrectomy 4 weeks later. After SBRT, blood was collected at 2 and 4 weeks, plus baseline. Measured with immunoSEQ multiplex PCR; TCRdb has only the in-frame clones, and not every one. This sample carries under 35,000 clones, around 85% of them seen once, and the ten largest clones take approximately 30%. In regard to this clone: Its antigen is not known.

Study-level findings and limits: In blood, top tumor clones expanded by 2 weeks, shrinking by 4.

Trimming removed 2 bases from V and 2 bases from J; junction bases left unmatched: 10. Per the germline V gene, CDR1 is MNHNS and CDR2 is SASEGT. This CDR3 comprises 17 residues. The receptor was isolated from a man aged 55 to 70 with renal cell carcinoma. This chain joins TRBV6-1 and TRBJ1-1; TRBD1 aligns across 8 bases. This specimen was blood, taken from a patient whose treatment included radiotherapy and nephrectomy. CDR3 sequence: CASSEQGAVVENTEAFF. CDR3 nucleotides: TGTGCCAGCAGTGAACAGGGGGCGGTAGTGGAAAACACTGAAGCTTTCTTT.